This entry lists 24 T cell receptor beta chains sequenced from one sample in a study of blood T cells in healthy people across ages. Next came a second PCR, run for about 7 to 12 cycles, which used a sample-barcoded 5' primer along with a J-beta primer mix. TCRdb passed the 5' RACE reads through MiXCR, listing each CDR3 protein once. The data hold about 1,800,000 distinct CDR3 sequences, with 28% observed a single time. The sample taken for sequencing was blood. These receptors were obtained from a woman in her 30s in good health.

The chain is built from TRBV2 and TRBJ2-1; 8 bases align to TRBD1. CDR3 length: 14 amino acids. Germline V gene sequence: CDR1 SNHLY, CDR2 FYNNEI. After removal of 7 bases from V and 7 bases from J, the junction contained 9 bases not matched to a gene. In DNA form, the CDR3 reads TGTGCCAGCACCAGGAGGACAGGGCTGAATGAGCAGTTCTTC. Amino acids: CASTRRTGLNEQFF. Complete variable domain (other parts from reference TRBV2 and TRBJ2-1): EPEVTQTPSHQVTQMGQEVILRCVPISNHLYFYWYRQILGQKVEFLVSFYNNEISEKSEIFDDQFSVERPDGSNFTLKIRSTKLEDSAMYFCASTRRTGLNEQFFGPGTRLTVL.

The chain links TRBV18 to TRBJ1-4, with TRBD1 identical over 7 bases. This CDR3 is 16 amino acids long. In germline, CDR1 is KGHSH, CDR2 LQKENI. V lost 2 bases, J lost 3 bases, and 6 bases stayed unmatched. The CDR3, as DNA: TGTGCCAGCTCACCAGTTCGGGACAGACCTAATGAAAAACTGTTTTTT. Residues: CASSPVRDRPNEKLFF.

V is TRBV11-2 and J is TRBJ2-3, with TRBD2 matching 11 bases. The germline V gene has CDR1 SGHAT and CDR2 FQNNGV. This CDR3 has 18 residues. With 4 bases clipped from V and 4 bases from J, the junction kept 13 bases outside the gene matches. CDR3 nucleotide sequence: TGTGCCAGCAGCTCCCCCCAAACTAGCGGGAGTTTGGCAGATACGCAGTATTTT. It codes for CASSSPQTSGSLADTQYF.

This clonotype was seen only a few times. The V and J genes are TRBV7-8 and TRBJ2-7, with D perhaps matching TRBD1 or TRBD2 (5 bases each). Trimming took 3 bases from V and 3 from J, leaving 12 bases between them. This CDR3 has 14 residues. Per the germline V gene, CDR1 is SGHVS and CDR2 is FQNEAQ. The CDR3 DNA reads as TGTGCCAGCAGCTTGGGGGAGCAGATCTACGAGCAGTACTTC. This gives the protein CASSLGEQIYEQYF.

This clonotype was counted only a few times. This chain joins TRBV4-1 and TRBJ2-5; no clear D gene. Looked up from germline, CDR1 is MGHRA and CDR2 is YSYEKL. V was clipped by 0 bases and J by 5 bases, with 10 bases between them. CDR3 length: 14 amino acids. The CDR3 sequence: CASSQEYSEETQYF. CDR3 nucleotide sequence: TGCGCCAGCAGCCAAGAATACTCTGAGGAGACCCAGTACTTC.

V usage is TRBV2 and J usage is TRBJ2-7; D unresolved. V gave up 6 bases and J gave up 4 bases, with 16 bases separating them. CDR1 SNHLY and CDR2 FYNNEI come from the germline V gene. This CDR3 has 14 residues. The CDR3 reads CASRGTVPGYEQYF. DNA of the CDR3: TGTGCCAGCAGGGGCACAGTCCCGGGTTACGAGCAGTACTTC.

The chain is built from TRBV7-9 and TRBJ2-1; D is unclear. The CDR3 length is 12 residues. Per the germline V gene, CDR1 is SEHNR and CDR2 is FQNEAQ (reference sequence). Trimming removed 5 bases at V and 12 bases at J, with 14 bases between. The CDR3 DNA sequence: TGTGCCAGCAGCCACGAGGCTTCGGGGCAGTTCTTC. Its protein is CASSHEASGQFF.

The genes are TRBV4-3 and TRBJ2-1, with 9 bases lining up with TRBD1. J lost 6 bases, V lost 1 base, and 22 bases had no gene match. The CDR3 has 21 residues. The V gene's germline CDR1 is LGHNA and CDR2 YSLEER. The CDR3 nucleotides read TGCGCCAGCAGCCAAGGGGAGGGGACAGGGCAAGTGGGACTATCACTCAATGAGCAGTTCTTC. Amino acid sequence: CASSQGEGTGQVGLSLNEQFF.

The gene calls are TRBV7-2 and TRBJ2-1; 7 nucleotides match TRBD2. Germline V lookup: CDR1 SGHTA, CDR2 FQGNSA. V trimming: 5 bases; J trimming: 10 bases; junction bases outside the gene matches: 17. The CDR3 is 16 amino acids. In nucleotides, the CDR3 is TGTGCCAGCAGCCAGGAAGGTTCTAGCGGTCGTGGAGAGCAGTTCTTC. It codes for CASSQEGSSGRGEQFF.

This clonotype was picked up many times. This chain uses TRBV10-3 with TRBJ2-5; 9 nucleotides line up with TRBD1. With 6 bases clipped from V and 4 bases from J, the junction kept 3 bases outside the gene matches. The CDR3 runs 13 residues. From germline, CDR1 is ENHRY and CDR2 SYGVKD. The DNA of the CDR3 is TGTGCCATCAGGGGACAGGGCTTAGAGACCCAGTACTTC. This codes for CAIRGQGLETQYF.

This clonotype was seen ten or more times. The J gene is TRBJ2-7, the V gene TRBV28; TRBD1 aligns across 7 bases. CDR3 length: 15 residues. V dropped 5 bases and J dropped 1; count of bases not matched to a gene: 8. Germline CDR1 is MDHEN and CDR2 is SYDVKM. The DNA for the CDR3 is TGTGCCAGCAGTATCCGACAGGGTCCGTCCTACGAGCAGTACTTC. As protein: CASSIRQGPSYEQYF.

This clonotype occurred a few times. The CDR3 sequence is CASIFPGDRGSNEQFF. The DNA of the CDR3 is TGCGCCAGCATATTCCCGGGGGACAGGGGATCCAATGAGCAGTTCTTC. The chain combines TRBV10-1 with TRBJ2-1; 10 bases are a match to TRBD1. This CDR3 spans 16 amino acids. Germline V CDR1 and CDR2: WNHNN, SYGVQD (reference sequence). The ends lost 7 bases at V and 6 bases at J; junction bases unmatched: 12.

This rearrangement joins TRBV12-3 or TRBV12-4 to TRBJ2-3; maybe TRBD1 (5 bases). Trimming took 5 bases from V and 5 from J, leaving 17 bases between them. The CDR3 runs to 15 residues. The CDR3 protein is CASSLTAPRGDTQYF. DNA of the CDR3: TGTGCCAGCAGTCTGACAGCCCCCCGCGGAGATACGCAGTATTTT.

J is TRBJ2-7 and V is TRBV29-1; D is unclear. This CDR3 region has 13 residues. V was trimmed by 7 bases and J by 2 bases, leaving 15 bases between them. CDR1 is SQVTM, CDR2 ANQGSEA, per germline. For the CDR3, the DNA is TGCAGCGCCGACGGCGGCACCCCCTACGAGCAGTACTTC. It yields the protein CSADGGTPYEQYF.

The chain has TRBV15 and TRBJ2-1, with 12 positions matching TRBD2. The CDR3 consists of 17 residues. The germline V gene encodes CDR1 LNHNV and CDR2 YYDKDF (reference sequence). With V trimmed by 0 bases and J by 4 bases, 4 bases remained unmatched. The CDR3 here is CATSRDRTSGIYNEQFF. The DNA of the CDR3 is TGTGCCACCAGCAGAGATCGGACTAGCGGGATATACAATGAGCAGTTCTTC.

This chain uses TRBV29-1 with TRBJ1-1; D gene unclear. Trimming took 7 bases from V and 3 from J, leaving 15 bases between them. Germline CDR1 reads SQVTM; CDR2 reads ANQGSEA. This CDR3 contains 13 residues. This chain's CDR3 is CSAAEALDTEAFF. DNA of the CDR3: TGCAGCGCGGCCGAAGCCCTGGACACTGAAGCTTTCTTT.

The CDR3 DNA sequence: TGTGCCAGCAGCCGGGGGGTCGCTAACTATGGCTACACCTTC. Translated, it gives CASSRGVANYGYTF. The V and J genes are TRBV6-5 and TRBJ1-2; D might be TRBD1 (5 bases). The CDR3 runs to 14 residues. Trimming left V 6 bases short and J 0 bases short, with 11 bases between. The germline CDR1 and CDR2 sequences are MNHEY and SVGAGI.

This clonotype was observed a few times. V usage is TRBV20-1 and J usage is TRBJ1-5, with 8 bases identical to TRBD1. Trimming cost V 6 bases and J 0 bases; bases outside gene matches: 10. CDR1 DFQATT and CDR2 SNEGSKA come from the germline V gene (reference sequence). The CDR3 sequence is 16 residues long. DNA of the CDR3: TGCAGTGCCCCTAGACAGGGGAGTTATAGCAATCAGCCCCAGCATTTT. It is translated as CSAPRQGSYSNQPQHF.

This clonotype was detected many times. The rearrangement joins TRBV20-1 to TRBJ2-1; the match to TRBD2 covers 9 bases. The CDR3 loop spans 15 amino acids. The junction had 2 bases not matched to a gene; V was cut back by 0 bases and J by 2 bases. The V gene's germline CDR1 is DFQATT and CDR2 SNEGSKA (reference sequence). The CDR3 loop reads CSARESGRPYNEQFF. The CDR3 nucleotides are TGCAGTGCTAGAGAAAGCGGGAGGCCCTACAATGAGCAGTTCTTC.

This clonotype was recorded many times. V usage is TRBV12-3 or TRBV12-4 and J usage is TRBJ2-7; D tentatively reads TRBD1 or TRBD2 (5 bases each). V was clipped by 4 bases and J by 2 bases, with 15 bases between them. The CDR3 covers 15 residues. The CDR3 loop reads CASSYPGTRTYEQYF. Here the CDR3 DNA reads TGTGCCAGCAGTTACCCCGGGACCCGTACCTACGAGCAGTACTTC.

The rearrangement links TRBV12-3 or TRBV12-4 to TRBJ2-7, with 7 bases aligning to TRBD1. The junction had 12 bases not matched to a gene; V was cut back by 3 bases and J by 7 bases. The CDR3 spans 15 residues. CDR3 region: CASSFTGTARGEQYF. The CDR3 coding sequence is TGTGCCAGCAGTTTCACCGGGACAGCCCGTGGGGAGCAGTACTTC.

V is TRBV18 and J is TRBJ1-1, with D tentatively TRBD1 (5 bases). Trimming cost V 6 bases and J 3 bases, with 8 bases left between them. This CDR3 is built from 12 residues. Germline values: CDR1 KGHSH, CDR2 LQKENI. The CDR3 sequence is CASSGDDTEAFF. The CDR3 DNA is TGTGCCAGCTCCGGGGACGACACTGAAGCTTTCTTT.

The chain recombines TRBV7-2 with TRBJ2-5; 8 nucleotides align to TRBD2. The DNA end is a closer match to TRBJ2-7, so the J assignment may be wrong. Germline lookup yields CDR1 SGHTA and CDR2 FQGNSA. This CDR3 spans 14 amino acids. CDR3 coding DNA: TGTGCCAGCTGCCCACGGCGGGAGGCTCCCGAGCAGTACTTC. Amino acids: CASCPRREAPEQYF.

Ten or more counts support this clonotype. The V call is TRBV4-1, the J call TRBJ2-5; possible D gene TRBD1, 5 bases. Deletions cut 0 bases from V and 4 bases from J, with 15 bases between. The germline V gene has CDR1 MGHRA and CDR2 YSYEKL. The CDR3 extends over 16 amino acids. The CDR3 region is CASSQDRTGTLETQYF. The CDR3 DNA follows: TGCGCCAGCAGCCAAGATCGTACAGGAACGTTAGAGACCCAGTACTTC.